These 22 T cell receptor beta chains share one sample of origin, sequenced in a study of T-cell memory formation after mild COVID-19. TCRdb fed the 5' RACE reads into MiXCR, producing one record per CDR3 protein. The sample has about 450,000 distinct CDR3 sequences, more than 20% seen once. Sequencing used PBMCs or a T cell subset sorted from them (not recorded which). The receptors stem from an adult woman who had mild COVID-19 (a few samples of this study predate the infection). Cell type and time point are not known.

The J gene is TRBJ2-5, the V gene TRBV18, with D unresolved. The CDR3 runs 13 residues. Trimming took 3 bases from V and 4 from J, leaving 9 bases between them. Germline CDR1 KGHSH, CDR2 LQKENI. The CDR3 sequence: CASSPGFGETQYF. The DNA for the CDR3 is TGTGCCAGCTCACCGGGATTTGGAGAGACCCAGTACTTC.

This clonotype has more than one count but fewer than ten. V gene TRBV7-2 combines with J gene TRBJ2-1, with a weak D call TRBD2 (6 bases). Deletions cut 5 bases from V and 9 bases from J, with 14 bases between. Looked up from germline, CDR1 is SGHTA and CDR2 is FQGNSA. The CDR3 runs to 13 residues. The CDR3 is CASSAGLFSEQFF. The CDR3 nucleotides are TGTGCCAGCAGCGCCGGACTATTCAGTGAGCAGTTCTTC.

This clonotype was picked up a small number of times. V and J are TRBV5-1 and TRBJ2-1; weak D call: TRBD2 (5 bases). V lost 3 bases and J lost 2, with 15 bases in between. The length of the CDR3 is 16 residues. Germline values: CDR1 SGHRS, CDR2 YFSETQ. The DNA for the CDR3 is TGCGCCAGCAGCTACGCCCCAGCGGTCCCCTACAATGAGCAGTTCTTC. This gives the protein CASSYAPAVPYNEQFF.

The J gene is TRBJ2-6, the V gene TRBV6-5; 7 bases agree with TRBD1. This CDR3 is built from 16 residues. The trim removed 9 bases at V and 0 bases at J, leaving 8 bases unmatched. CDR1 MNHEY and CDR2 SVGAGI come from the germline V gene. CDR3 coding DNA: TGTGCCAGTACTCGGACAGGAAGCTCTGGGGCCAACGTCCTGACTTTC. Translating it yields CASTRTGSSGANVLTF.

This chain uses TRBV7-9 with TRBJ2-7, with 14 bases fitting TRBD2. The CDR3 extends over 16 amino acids. J gave up 5 bases and V 5 bases, and 8 bases lay outside the gene matches. CDR1 and CDR2 from the germline V gene are SEHNR and FQNEAQ (reference sequence). The CDR3 sequence: CASSARLAGGPHEQYF. The CDR3 DNA reads TGTGCCAGCAGCGCCAGACTAGCGGGGGGGCCCCACGAGCAGTACTTC.

This clonotype has a handful of counts. The gene calls are TRBV12-3 or TRBV12-4 and TRBJ1-2; TRBD1 aligns across 9 bases. V was pared by 6 bases and J by 5 bases, with 4 bases of the junction left unmatched. The CDR3 runs to 13 residues. The CDR3 protein is CASRQGAKYGYTF. The CDR3 bases are TGTGCCAGCAGACAGGGGGCGAAGTATGGCTACACCTTC.

This chain joins TRBV7-2 and TRBJ2-7, with 10 bases matching TRBD1. The CDR3 totals 15 residues. With V trimmed by 0 bases and J by 3 bases, 2 bases remained unmatched. CDR1 and CDR2 from the germline V gene are SGHTA and FQGNSA. CDR3 sequence (DNA): TGTGCCAGCAGCTTAGCGGGACAGGGGATCTACGAGCAGTACTTC. Translated: CASSLAGQGIYEQYF.

The chain is built from TRBV14 and TRBJ1-5, with 9 bases aligning to TRBD1. Looked up from germline, CDR1 is SGHDN and CDR2 is FVKESK. The V and J ends lost 3 bases and 1 base, in that order; junction bases with no gene match: 4. The CDR3 spans 16 residues. The CDR3 loop reads CASSHSDRGSNQPQHF. CDR3 DNA sequence: TGTGCCAGCAGCCACTCGGACAGGGGAAGCAATCAGCCCCAGCATTTT.

The V call is TRBV6-5, the J call TRBJ1-3; no clear D gene. CDR1 is MNHEY, CDR2 SVGAGI, per germline. The V end lost 0 bases, the J end lost 0 bases, and 9 bases lay between the germline ends. CDR3 length equals 16 residues. CDR3 DNA sequence: TGTGCCAGCAGTTACTCGGGCGGAAGCTCTGGAAACACCATATATTTT. Its translation is CASSYSGGSSGNTIYF.

V is TRBV4-1 and J is TRBJ1-1; a possible D gene is TRBD1 (5 bases). The V gene lost 3 bases and the J gene lost 6 bases, with 14 bases spanning the gap. From germline, CDR1 is MGHRA and CDR2 YSYEKL. The CDR3 totals 14 residues. CDR3 amino acids: CASSHPHRGSEAFF. Here the CDR3 DNA reads TGCGCCAGCAGCCACCCCCACCGGGGCTCTGAAGCTTTCTTT.

This chain joins TRBV4-3 and TRBJ2-3; 7 bases are a match to TRBD1. J lost 1 base, V lost 4 bases, and 11 bases had no gene match. Germline V gene data show CDR1 as LGHNA and CDR2 as YSLEER. The CDR3 extends over 17 amino acids. CDR3 nucleotide sequence: TGCGCCAGCAGCCCGTCTAAACTAGGGGGCCGCACAGATACGCAGTATTTT. This sequence encodes CASSPSKLGGRTDTQYF.

The CDR3 reads CASSPTGSYNSPLHF. Written as DNA, the CDR3 is TGTGCCAGCAGCCCGACAGGGTCCTATAATTCACCCCTCCACTTT. The rearrangement uses TRBV7-2 and TRBJ1-6, with TRBD1 matching over 7 bases. Germline V CDR1 and CDR2: SGHTA, FQGNSA. The CDR3 totals 15 residues. J was trimmed by 1 base and V by 5 bases; bases with no gene match: 2. Looking up the rest from reference TRBV7-2 and TRBJ1-6 gives the full variable domain: GAGVSQSPSNKVTEKGKDVELRCDPISGHTALYWYRQSLGQGLEFLIYFQGNSAPDKSGLPSDRFSAERTGGSVSTLTIQRTQQEDSAVYLCASSPTGSYNSPLHFGNGTRLTVT.

This clonotype was counted between two and nine times. The chain joins TRBV12-3 or TRBV12-4 to TRBJ1-2, with D unclear. V was shortened by 6 bases and J by 1 base, with 15 bases between the two germline ends. The CDR3 runs 15 residues. Here the CDR3 reads CASSPRLEYNYGYTF. The CDR3 bases are TGTGCCAGCAGCCCCCGGCTGGAGTATAACTATGGCTACACCTTC.

V and J are TRBV7-3 and TRBJ2-3; D is undetermined. Germline assignment: CDR1 SGHTA and CDR2 FQGTGA. The CDR3 runs to 14 residues. V lost 1 base and J lost 2, with 7 bases in between. Here the CDR3 DNA reads TGTGCCAGCAGCTTAAGTTCAGCCACAGATACGCAGTATTTT. Protein product: CASSLSSATDTQYF.

The genes are TRBV7-3 and TRBJ1-5, with D unclear. V dropped 0 bases and J dropped 7 bases, with 7 bases sitting between them. The CDR3 is 13 amino acids. Germline V CDR1 and CDR2: SGHTA, FQGTGA. This CDR3 reads CASSLTKNQPQHF. In DNA, the CDR3 is TGTGCCAGCAGCTTAACGAAAAACCAGCCCCAGCATTTT.

The J gene is TRBJ1-1, the V gene TRBV5-8; the D gene is possibly TRBD1 (5 bases). CDR1 and CDR2 from the germline V gene are SGHTS and YDEGEE. V lost 7 bases and J 0 bases, leaving 10 bases between the germline ends. This CDR3 has 13 residues. CDR3 in DNA: TGTGCCAGCGGGGCAGCCATGAACACTGAAGCTTTCTTT. Its translation is CASGAAMNTEAFF.

The chain links TRBV10-3 to TRBJ2-7; 7 bases fit TRBD1. This CDR3 region has 14 residues. Germline lookup yields CDR1 ENHRY and CDR2 SYGVKD. J was trimmed by 2 bases and V by 0 bases; bases with no gene match: 1. The CDR3 nucleotides read TGTGCCATCAGTGAGTCGACAGGGACCTACGAGCAGTACTTC. Encoded protein: CAISESTGTYEQYF.

V and J are TRBV12-3 or TRBV12-4 and TRBJ2-7; TRBD2 matches at 8 bases. The CDR3 sequence is 14 residues long. V gave up 5 bases and J gave up 2 bases; unmatched junction bases: 5. CDR3 residues: CASSLRTSTYEQYF. As DNA, the CDR3 is TGTGCCAGCAGTCTCCGGACTAGCACCTACGAGCAGTACTTC.

This clonotype was picked up one time. Written as DNA, the CDR3 is TGTGCCACCAGCAGACTTACAGGGGAGCAGTACTTC. Protein: CATSRLTGEQYF. The chain uses TRBV15 and TRBJ2-7; weak D call: TRBD1 (6 bases). The CDR3 is 12 residues long. V was cut by 2 bases and J by 7 bases, with 9 bases left in between. Germline V gene data show CDR1 as LNHNV and CDR2 as YYDKDF (reference sequence).

The chain has TRBV7-2 and TRBJ2-7, with D perhaps TRBD1 (6 bases). V dropped 5 bases and J dropped 0 bases, with 17 bases sitting between them. This CDR3 spans 16 amino acids. Germline V gene lookup returns CDR1 SGHTA and CDR2 FQGNSA. For the CDR3, the DNA is TGTGCCAGCAGCCCTGTTGGGGGCGTAAGCTCCTACGAGCAGTACTTC. Its protein product is CASSPVGGVSSYEQYF.

The table lists this clonotype with a few counts. The chain carries TRBV18 and TRBJ1-1; perhaps TRBD1 as D (5 bases). Germline V CDR1 and CDR2: KGHSH, LQKENI. Deletions cut 2 bases from V and 0 bases from J, with 13 bases between. The CDR3 runs to 16 residues. CDR3 protein: CASSPSSGTLNTEAFF. The CDR3 coding sequence is TGTGCCAGCTCACCATCATCCGGGACCTTGAACACTGAAGCTTTCTTT.

The sample holds a few counts of this clonotype. Its ends do not fully match the called genes, so a read error is possible. The chain couples TRBV3-1 to TRBJ2-7; D gene unclear. The CDR3 has 12 residues. Germline CDR1 and CDR2: LGHDT and YNNKEL (reference sequence). CDR3 coding DNA: TGTGCCAGCAGCCAAGAGAATTGGGCCTCGCACTTC. The encoded protein is CASSQENWASHF.